What follows describes a single TCR beta chain. This entry belongs to a study of T cell changes during pregnancy in multiple sclerosis. The data were produced by immunoSEQ multiplex PCR, yet TCRdb's version contains in-frame clones alone and is incomplete. Of approximately 100,000 clones detected, about 89% appear once; the ten largest clones hold approximately 1.5%. The receptor's source is a female donor with multiple sclerosis, enrolled in a pregnancy study. Sequences were derived from peripheral blood, sampled before pregnancy.

DNA for the CDR3: TGTGCCAGCAGCTTACGGACAGGGACCGGGGAGCTGTTTTTT. Translation gives CASSLRTGTGELFF. The chain uses TRBV11-3 and TRBJ2-2, with 8 positions matching TRBD1. This CDR3 spans 14 amino acids. V shed 2 bases, J shed 5 bases, and the junction held 1 base outside the gene matches. Looked up from germline, CDR1 is SGHNT and CDR2 is YENEEA.